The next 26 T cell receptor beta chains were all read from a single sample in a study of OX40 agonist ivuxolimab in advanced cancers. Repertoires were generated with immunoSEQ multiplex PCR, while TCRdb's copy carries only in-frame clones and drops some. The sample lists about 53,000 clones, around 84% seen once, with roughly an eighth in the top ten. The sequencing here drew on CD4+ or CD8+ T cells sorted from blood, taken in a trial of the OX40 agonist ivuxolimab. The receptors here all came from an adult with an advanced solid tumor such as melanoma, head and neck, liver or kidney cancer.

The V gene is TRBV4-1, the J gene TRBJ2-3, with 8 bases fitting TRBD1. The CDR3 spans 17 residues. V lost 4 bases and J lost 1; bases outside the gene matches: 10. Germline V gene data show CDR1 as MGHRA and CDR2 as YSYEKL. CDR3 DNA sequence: TGCGCCAGCAGCCTACAGGGGGTGGGGAGAGGCACAGATACGCAGTATTTT. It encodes CASSLQGVGRGTDTQYF.

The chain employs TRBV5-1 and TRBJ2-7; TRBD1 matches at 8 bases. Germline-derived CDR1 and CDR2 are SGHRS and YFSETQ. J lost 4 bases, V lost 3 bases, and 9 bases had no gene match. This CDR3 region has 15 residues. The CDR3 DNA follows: TGCGCCAGCAGCTCCTCTGGACAGGGAAAATACGAGCAGTACTTC. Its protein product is CASSSSGQGKYEQYF.

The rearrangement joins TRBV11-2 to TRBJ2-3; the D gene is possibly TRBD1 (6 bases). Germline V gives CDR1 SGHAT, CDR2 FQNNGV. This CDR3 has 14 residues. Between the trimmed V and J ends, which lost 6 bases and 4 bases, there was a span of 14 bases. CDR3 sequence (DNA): TGTGCCAGCAGTTCTAATGGGGGCGCAGATACGCAGTATTTT. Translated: CASSSNGGADTQYF.

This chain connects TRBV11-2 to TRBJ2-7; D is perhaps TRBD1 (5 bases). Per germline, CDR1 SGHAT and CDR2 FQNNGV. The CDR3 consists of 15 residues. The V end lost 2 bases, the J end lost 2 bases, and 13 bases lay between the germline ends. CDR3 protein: CASSLTSGRAYEQYF. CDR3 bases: TGTGCCAGCAGCTTAACCTCCGGCAGGGCCTACGAGCAGTACTTC.

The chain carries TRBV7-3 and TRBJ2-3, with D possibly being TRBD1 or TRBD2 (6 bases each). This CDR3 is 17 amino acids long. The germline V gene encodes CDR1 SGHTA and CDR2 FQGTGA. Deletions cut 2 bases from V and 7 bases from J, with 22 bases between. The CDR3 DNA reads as TGTGCCAGCAGCTTAGAGGGGGTCCCCCGTGGACTATATACGCAGTATTTT. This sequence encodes CASSLEGVPRGLYTQYF.

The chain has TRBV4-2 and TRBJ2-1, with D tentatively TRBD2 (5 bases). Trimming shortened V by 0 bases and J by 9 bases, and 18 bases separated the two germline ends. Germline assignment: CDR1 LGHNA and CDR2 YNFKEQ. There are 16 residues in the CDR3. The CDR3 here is CASSQDEAAVRGEQFF. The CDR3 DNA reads TGTGCCAGCAGCCAAGATGAGGCGGCGGTTCGGGGTGAGCAGTTCTTC.

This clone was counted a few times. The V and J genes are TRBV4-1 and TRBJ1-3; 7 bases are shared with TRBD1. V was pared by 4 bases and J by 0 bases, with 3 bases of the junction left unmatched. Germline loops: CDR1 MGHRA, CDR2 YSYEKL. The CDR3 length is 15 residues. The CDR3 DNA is TGCGCCAGCAGCCTCCAGGGGGGCTCTGGAAACACCATATATTTT. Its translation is CASSLQGGSGNTIYF.

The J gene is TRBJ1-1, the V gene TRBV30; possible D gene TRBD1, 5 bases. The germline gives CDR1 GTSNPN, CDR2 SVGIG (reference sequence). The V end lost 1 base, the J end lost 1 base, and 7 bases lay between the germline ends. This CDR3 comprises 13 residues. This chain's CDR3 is CAWSEDRNTEAFF. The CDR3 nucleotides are TGTGCCTGGAGTGAAGACAGGAACACTGAAGCTTTCTTT.

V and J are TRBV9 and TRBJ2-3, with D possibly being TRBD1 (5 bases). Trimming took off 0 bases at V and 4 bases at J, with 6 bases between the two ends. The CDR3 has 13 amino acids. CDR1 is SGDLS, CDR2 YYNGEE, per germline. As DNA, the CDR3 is TGTGCCAGCAGCGTAGCAGGGTCAGATACGCAGTATTTT. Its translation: CASSVAGSDTQYF.

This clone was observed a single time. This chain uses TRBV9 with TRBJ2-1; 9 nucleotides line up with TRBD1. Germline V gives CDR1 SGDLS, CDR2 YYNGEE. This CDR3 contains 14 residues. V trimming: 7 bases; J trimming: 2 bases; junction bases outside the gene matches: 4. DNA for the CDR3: TGTGCCAGCGCCGGACAGGGGACCTACAATGAGCAGTTCTTC. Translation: CASAGQGTYNEQFF.

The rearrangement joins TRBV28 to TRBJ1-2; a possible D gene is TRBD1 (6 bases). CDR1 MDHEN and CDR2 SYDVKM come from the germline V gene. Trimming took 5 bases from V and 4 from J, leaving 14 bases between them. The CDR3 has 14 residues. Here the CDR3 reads CASSSENRVYGYTF. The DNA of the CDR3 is TGTGCCAGCAGTAGCGAGAACAGGGTCTATGGCTACACCTTC.

CDR3 in amino acids: CASSYGLAGGLADTQYF. The CDR3, as DNA: TGTGCCAGCAGCTATGGGCTAGCGGGAGGTTTGGCAGATACGCAGTATTTT. This chain uses TRBV11-3 with TRBJ2-3; 11 bases agree with TRBD2. The ends lost 4 bases at V and 4 bases at J; junction bases unmatched: 10. CDR1 is SGHNT, CDR2 YENEEA, per germline. This CDR3 is built from 17 residues.

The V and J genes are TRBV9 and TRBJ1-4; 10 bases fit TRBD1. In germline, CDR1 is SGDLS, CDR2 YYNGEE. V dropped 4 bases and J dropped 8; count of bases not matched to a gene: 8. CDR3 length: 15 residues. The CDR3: CASSIGQGEGEKLFF. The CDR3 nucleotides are TGTGCCAGCAGCATAGGACAGGGGGAAGGAGAAAAACTGTTTTTT.

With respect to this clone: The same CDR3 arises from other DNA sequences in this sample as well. The CDR3 here is CASSQGLTGETPETQYF. CDR3 in DNA: TGTGCCAGCAGCCAAGGCCTCACAGGGGAAACCCCAGAGACCCAGTACTTC. J is TRBJ2-5 and V is TRBV4-2; 7 bases line up with TRBD1. The CDR3 covers 17 residues. The germline V gene encodes CDR1 LGHNA and CDR2 YNFKEQ. Trimming removed 1 base from V and 4 bases from J; junction bases left unmatched: 12.

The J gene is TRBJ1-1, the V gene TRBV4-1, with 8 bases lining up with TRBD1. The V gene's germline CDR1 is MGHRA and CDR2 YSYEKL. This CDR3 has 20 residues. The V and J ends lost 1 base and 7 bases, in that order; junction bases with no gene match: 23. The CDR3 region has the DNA TGCGCCAGCAGCCAAGGGTCCTGGGGTATGGGGACAGGTCGCTCTGGTGAAGCTTTCTTT. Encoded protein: CASSQGSWGMGTGRSGEAFF.

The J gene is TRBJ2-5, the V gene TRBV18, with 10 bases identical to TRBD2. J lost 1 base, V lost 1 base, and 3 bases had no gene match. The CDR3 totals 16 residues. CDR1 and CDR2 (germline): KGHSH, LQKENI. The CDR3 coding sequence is TGTGCCAGCTCACCACTAAGCGGGAGGGTCCAAGAGACCCAGTACTTC. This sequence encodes CASSPLSGRVQETQYF. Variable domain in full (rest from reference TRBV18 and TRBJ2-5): NAGVMQNPRHLVRRRGQEARLRCSPMKGHSHVYWYRQLPEEGLKFMVYLQKENIIDESGMPKERFSAEFPKEGPSILRIQQVVRGDSAAYFCASSPLSGRVQETQYFGPGTRLLVL.

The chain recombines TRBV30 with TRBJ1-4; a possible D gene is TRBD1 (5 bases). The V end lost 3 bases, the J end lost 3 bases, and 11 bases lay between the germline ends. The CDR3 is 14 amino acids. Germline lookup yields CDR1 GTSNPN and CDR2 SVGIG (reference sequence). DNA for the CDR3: TGTGCCTGGAGGAGGGGAAGGTCTAATGAAAAACTGTTTTTT. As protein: CAWRRGRSNEKLFF.

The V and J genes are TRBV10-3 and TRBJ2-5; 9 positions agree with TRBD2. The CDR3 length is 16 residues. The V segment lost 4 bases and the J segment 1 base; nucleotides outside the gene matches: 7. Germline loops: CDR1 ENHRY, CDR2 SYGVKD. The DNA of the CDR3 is TGTGCCATCAGTGCCTCAGCGGGAGGCGTCCAAGAGACCCAGTACTTC. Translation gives CAISASAGGVQETQYF.

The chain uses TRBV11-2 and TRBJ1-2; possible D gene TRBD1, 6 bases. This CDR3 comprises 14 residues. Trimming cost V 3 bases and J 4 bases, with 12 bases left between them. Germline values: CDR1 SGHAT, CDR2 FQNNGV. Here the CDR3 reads CASSLAGVGYGYTF. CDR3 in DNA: TGTGCCAGCAGCTTGGCAGGGGTAGGCTATGGCTACACCTTC.

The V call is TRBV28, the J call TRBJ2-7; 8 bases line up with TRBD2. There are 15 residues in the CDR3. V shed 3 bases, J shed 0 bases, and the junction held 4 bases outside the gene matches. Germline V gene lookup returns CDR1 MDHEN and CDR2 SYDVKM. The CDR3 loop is CASSFPSGFSYEQYF. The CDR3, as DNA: TGTGCCAGCAGTTTTCCTAGCGGGTTCTCCTACGAGCAGTACTTC.

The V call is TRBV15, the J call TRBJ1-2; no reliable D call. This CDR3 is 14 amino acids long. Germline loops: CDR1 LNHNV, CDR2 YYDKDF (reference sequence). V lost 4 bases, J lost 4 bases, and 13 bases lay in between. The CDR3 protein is CATSNSQRGYGYTF. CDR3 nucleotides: TGTGCCACCAGCAATTCCCAACGGGGCTATGGCTACACCTTC. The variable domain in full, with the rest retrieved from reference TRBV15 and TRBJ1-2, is DAMVIQNPRYQVTQFGKPVTLSCSQTLNHNVMYWYQQKSSQAPKLLFHYYDKDFNNEADTPDNFQSRRPNTSFCFLDIRSPGLGDTAMYLCATSNSQRGYGYTFGSGTRLTVV.

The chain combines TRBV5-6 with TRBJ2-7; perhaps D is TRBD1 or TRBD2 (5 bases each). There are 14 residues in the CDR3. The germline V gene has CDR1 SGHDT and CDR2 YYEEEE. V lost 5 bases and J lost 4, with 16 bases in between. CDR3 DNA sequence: TGTGCCAGCAGTCTAATAACCGGGGCGTACGAGCAGTACTTC. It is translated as CASSLITGAYEQYF.

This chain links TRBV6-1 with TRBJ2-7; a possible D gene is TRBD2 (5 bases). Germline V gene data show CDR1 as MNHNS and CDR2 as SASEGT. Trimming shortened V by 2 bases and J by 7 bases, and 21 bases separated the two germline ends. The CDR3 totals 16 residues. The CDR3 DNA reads TGTGCCAGCAGTGAATTCCACGCGGACGGACTTTATGAGCAGTACTTC. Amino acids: CASSEFHADGLYEQYF.

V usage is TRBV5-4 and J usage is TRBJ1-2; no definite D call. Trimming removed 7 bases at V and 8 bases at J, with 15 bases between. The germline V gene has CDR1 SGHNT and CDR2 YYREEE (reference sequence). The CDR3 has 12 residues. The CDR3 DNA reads TGTGCCAGCCGACCGAGCCTTGGGGGCTACACCTTC. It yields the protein CASRPSLGGYTF.

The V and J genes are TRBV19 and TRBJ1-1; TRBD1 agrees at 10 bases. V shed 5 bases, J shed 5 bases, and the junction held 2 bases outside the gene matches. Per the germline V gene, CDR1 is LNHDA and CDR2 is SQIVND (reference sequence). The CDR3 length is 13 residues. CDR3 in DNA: TGTGCCAGTAGTGCGGACAGGGGGACTGAAGCTTTCTTT. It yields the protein CASSADRGTEAFF.

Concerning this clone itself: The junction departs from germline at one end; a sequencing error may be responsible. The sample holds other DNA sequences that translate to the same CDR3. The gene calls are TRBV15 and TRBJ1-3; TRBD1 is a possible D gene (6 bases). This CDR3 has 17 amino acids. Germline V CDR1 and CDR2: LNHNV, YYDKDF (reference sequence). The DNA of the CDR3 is TGTGCCACCAGCAGAGATCCCAGGCAGGGGACTGGGAACACCATATATTTT. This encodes CATSRDPRQGTGNTIYF.